These T cell receptor beta chains were read from a single sample in a study of blood T cell repertoires in COVID-19. Some clones are missing from TCRdb's copy, which holds only in-frame ones; the method was immunoSEQ multiplex PCR. The data contain about 140,000 clones, roughly 85% of them singletons. The sample comprised peripheral blood. The receptor set was obtained from a man in his sixties with acute or convalescent COVID-19. CDR3s include the opening cysteine and the closing phenylalanine or tryptophan. The order of the fields is D gene, J gene, V gene, clone size, CDR3 protein, CDR3 DNA. A D gene is named only where the DNA matches it firmly. A row's size may be missing; if present it is once, few, many or a size class.

TRBD1,TRBJ1-2,TRBV5-1,NA,CASSLGDRDPSGYTF,TGCGCCAGCAGCTTGGGGGACAGGGACCCGAGCGGCTACACCTTC
TRBD1,TRBJ1-1,TRBV19,NA,CATKQQGSTEAFF,TGTGCCACCAAACAACAGGGGAGCACTGAAGCTTTCTTT
TRBD1,TRBJ1-5,TRBV28,NA,CASSVMTGIIGQPQHF,TGTGCCAGCAGTGTAATGACAGGGATAATAGGCCAGCCCCAGCATTTT
NA,TRBJ2-2,TRBV9,NA,CASSSGTFNTGELFF,TGTGCCAGCAGCTCCGGGACTTTTAACACCGGGGAGCTGTTTTTT
NA,TRBJ1-1,TRBV2,NA,CASSPAGALEAFF,TGTGCCAGCAGTCCGGCGGGGGCTCTTGAAGCTTTCTTT
TRBD2,TRBJ2-2,TRBV6-2/TRBV6-3,few,CASSFVSGTAGELFF,TGTGCCAGCAGTTTCGTTAGCGGGACGGCCGGGGAGCTGTTTTTT
NA,TRBJ2-1,TRBV7-2,NA,CASSFRGSYNEQFF,TGTGCCAGCAGCTTCAGGGGTTCCTACAATGAGCAGTTCTTC
TRBD1,TRBJ1-2,TRBV6-5,NA,CAAGGDSSNYGYTF,TGTGCCGCGGGTGGGGACAGCTCTAACTATGGCTACACCTTC
NA,TRBJ1-5,TRBV7-2,NA,CACAAMGGSQPQHF,TGTGCCTGTGCCGCGATGGGGGGAAGTCAGCCCCAGCATTTT
NA,TRBJ2-3,TRBV11-3,NA,CASSFSRDTQYF,TGTGCCAGCAGCTTCTCTAGGGATACGCAGTATTTT
TRBD1,TRBJ1-1,TRBV7-2,NA,CASSLLQGAGAFF,TGTGCCAGCAGCTTGCTACAGGGGGCCGGGGCTTTCTTT
NA,TRBJ1-5,TRBV19,few,CASSIWAEPNQPQHF,TGTGCCAGTAGTATTTGGGCCGAGCCCAATCAGCCCCAGCATTTT
NA,TRBJ1-5,TRBV20-1,NA,CSAGQPQHF,TGCAGTGCCGGTCAGCCCCAGCATTTT